These 27 T cell receptor beta chains were all obtained from the same sample, sequenced in a study of T cell responses to AZD1222 COVID-19 vaccine. Only in-frame clones appear in the TCRdb table, and some are missing; sequencing was by immunoSEQ multiplex PCR. The table records roughly 100,000 clones, roughly 90% of them present only once. The sample in question was peripheral blood, obtained on day 0 of AZD1222 vaccination. The receptors shown here come from an adult in good health.

V gene TRBV4-3 combines with J gene TRBJ2-7; 8 bases map to TRBD2. The germline V gene has CDR1 LGHNA and CDR2 YSLEER. This CDR3 region has 14 residues. V lost 5 bases to trimming and J lost 2 bases; unmatched junction nucleotides: 5. CDR3 in DNA: TGCGCCAGCAGCTACGGGAGGGCACCCTACGAGCAGTACTTC. The encoded protein is CASSYGRAPYEQYF.

This sequence joins TRBV7-9 and TRBJ2-1, with 13 bases aligning to TRBD2. Germline CDR1 reads SEHNR; CDR2 reads FQNEAQ (reference sequence). CDR3 length: 19 amino acids. Unmatched junction bases numbered 12, after V lost 2 bases and J lost 5 bases. CDR3 loop: CASSLWRLAGGIMDNEQFF. DNA for the CDR3: TGTGCCAGCAGCTTATGGAGACTAGCGGGAGGTATAATGGACAATGAGCAGTTCTTC.

The chain couples TRBV6-5 to TRBJ2-1; 13 bases are a match to TRBD2. The CDR3 loop spans 15 amino acids. The trim removed 7 bases at V and 9 bases at J, leaving 9 bases unmatched. The germline V gene has CDR1 MNHEY and CDR2 SVGAGI. This CDR3 is CASNNGLAGVGEQFF. The CDR3 DNA sequence: TGTGCCAGCAATAATGGACTAGCGGGAGTAGGTGAGCAGTTCTTC.

The chain employs TRBV11-2 and TRBJ2-6; D is possibly TRBD1 (8 bases). V gave up 5 bases and J gave up 2 bases, with 19 bases separating them. Per the germline V gene, CDR1 is SGHAT and CDR2 is FQNNGV. This CDR3 comprises 18 residues. Written as DNA, the CDR3 is TGTGCCAGCAGCCCTTGGACAGGGAGGGACCCTGGGGCCAACGTCCTGACTTTC. Encoded protein: CASSPWTGRDPGANVLTF. Supplemented by reference TRBV11-2 and TRBJ2-6, the full variable domain reads EAGVAQSPRYKIIEKRQSVAFWCNPISGHATLYWYQQILGQGPKLLIQFQNNGVVDDSQLPKDRFSAERLKGVDSTLKIQPAKLEDSAVYLCASSPWTGRDPGANVLTFGAGSRLTVL.

V gene TRBV5-1 combines with J gene TRBJ1-5, with D possibly matching TRBD1 (5 bases). V lost 0 bases to trimming and J lost 1 base, with 8 bases between them. This CDR3 has 15 amino acids. Germline CDR1 reads SGHRS; CDR2 reads YFSETQ. The CDR3 bases are TGCGCCAGCAGCTTGGATGGGGGGAGCAATCAGCCCCAGCATTTT. It yields the protein CASSLDGGSNQPQHF.

Here the CDR3 DNA reads TGCAGCGTTGAAGATCTCTATGGCTACACCTTC. It specifies CSVEDLYGYTF. V is TRBV29-1 and J is TRBJ1-2, with D unresolved. CDR1 and CDR2 (germline): SQVTM, ANQGSEA. The CDR3 totals 11 residues. V dropped 0 bases and J dropped 4 bases, with 3 bases sitting between them. Combining the CDR3 with reference TRBV29-1 and TRBJ1-2 gives the whole variable domain SAVISQKPSRDICQRGTSLTIQCQVDSQVTMMFWYRQQPGQSLTLIATANQGSEATYESGFVIDKFPISRPNLTFSTLTVSNMSPEDSSIYLCSVEDLYGYTFGSGTRLTVV.

V and J are TRBV9 and TRBJ2-7; D is uncertain. Germline V gene data show CDR1 as SGDLS and CDR2 as YYNGEE. V lost 0 bases, J lost 3 bases, and 13 bases lay in between. The CDR3 length is 15 residues. The CDR3: CASSVAGYANYEQYF. The CDR3 DNA sequence: TGTGCCAGCAGCGTAGCTGGGTACGCCAACTACGAGCAGTACTTC.

V gene TRBV6-6 combines with J gene TRBJ2-3; D call uncertain. This CDR3 has 15 residues. V lost 1 base and J lost 2, with 10 bases in between. Per the germline V gene, CDR1 is MNHNY and CDR2 is SVGAGI (reference sequence). Here the CDR3 reads CASSYLDSLTDTQYF. CDR3 bases: TGTGCCAGCAGTTACTTAGACTCCCTCACAGATACGCAGTATTTT.

The rearrangement uses TRBV5-1 and TRBJ2-3, with D tentatively TRBD2 (6 bases). Germline values: CDR1 SGHRS, CDR2 YFSETQ. The CDR3 consists of 16 residues. Between the trimmed V and J ends, which lost 2 bases and 2 bases, there was a span of 15 bases. The CDR3 sequence is CASSLSPSGPTDTQYF. The CDR3 DNA is TGCGCCAGCAGCTTATCTCCAAGCGGGCCCACAGATACGCAGTATTTT.

This clone was found a few times. J is TRBJ1-3 and V is TRBV2; TRBD1 is a possible D gene (5 bases). The CDR3 sequence is 21 residues long. Trimming took off 5 bases at V and 0 bases at J, with 29 bases between the two ends. Germline CDR1 is SNHLY and CDR2 is FYNNEI. The CDR3 region is CASSSQDSGTLLKLSGNTIYF. The CDR3 DNA reads TGTGCCAGCAGTTCCCAGGATTCCGGGACCCTTTTAAAACTCTCTGGAAACACCATATATTTT.

This chain links TRBV6-6 with TRBJ2-7; TRBD1 might be the D (5 bases). V shed 6 bases and J shed 2 bases, with 17 bases lying between them. Germline assignment: CDR1 MNHNY and CDR2 SVGAGI (reference sequence). The CDR3 has 15 amino acids. DNA for the CDR3: TGTGCCAGCAGGACCTTCGACAGAGACCCCTACGAGCAGTACTTC. Amino acids: CASRTFDRDPYEQYF.

CDR3 amino acids: CASSSSGGLPASYEQYF. In DNA, the CDR3 is TGCGCCAGCAGCTCATCCGGGGGACTTCCAGCATCCTACGAGCAGTACTTC. The chain couples TRBV5-1 to TRBJ2-7; D possibly corresponds to TRBD2 (6 bases). V lost 3 bases and J lost 1, with 20 bases in between. The germline V gene has CDR1 SGHRS and CDR2 YFSETQ. The CDR3 consists of 17 residues.

CDR3 bases: TGTGCCAGCAGCCCCCCGGGAGGACGAGACAATGAGCAGTTCTTC. This sequence encodes CASSPPGGRDNEQFF. The chain combines TRBV3-1 (or the pseudogene TRBV3-2) with TRBJ2-1, with 7 bases that match TRBD2. With 4 bases clipped from V and 5 bases from J, the junction kept 8 bases outside the gene matches. This CDR3 has 15 amino acids. Germline V gene sequence: CDR1 LGHDT, CDR2 YNNKEL (reference sequence).

The V gene is TRBV7-9, the J gene TRBJ2-3, with 11 bases fitting TRBD2. The CDR3 loop spans 14 amino acids. Germline loops: CDR1 SEHNR, CDR2 FQNEAQ (reference sequence). The J segment lost 6 bases and the V segment lost 5 bases, leaving 4 bases of the junction unmatched. CDR3 DNA: TGTGCCAGCAGCGCTAGCGGGAGGTTCGATACGCAGTATTTT. Protein sequence: CASSASGRFDTQYF. The full variable domain, its missing parts supplied by reference TRBV7-9 and TRBJ2-3, is DTGVSQNPRHKITKRGQNVTFRCDPISEHNRLYWYRQTLGQGPEFLTYFQNEAQLEKSRLLSDRFSAERPKGSFSTLEIQRTEQGDSAMYLCASSASGRFDTQYFGPGTRLTVL.

V usage is TRBV5-8 and J usage is TRBJ1-2; tentatively, D is TRBD1 (5 bases). Germline V gene sequence: CDR1 SGHTS, CDR2 YDEGEE. Between the trimmed V and J ends, which lost 0 bases and 2 bases, there was a span of 5 bases. The CDR3 consists of 13 residues. The CDR3 reads CASSLGDNYGYTF. The CDR3 nucleotides read TGTGCCAGCAGCTTGGGGGACAACTATGGCTACACCTTC.

This clone was detected a few times. This chain links TRBV19 with TRBJ1-6; D is unclear. The CDR3 extends over 14 amino acids. Deletions cut 3 bases from V and 7 bases from J, with 10 bases between. Germline CDR1 is LNHDA and CDR2 is SQIVND (reference sequence). In DNA, the CDR3 is TGTGCCAGTAGTATGGGCCGGACCAATTCACCCCTCCACTTT. Its protein is CASSMGRTNSPLHF.

This rearrangement joins TRBV18 to TRBJ2-1, with D uncertain. V dropped 2 bases and J dropped 6 bases, with 14 bases sitting between them. CDR1 and CDR2 (germline): KGHSH, LQKENI. The CDR3 extends over 15 amino acids. The CDR3 region has the DNA TGTGCCAGCTCACCAAGTGGTAGGGAAGGCAATGAGCAGTTCTTC. Protein sequence: CASSPSGREGNEQFF. Variable domain in full (rest from reference TRBV18 and TRBJ2-1): NAGVMQNPRHLVRRRGQEARLRCSPMKGHSHVYWYRQLPEEGLKFMVYLQKENIIDESGMPKERFSAEFPKEGPSILRIQQVVRGDSAAYFCASSPSGREGNEQFFGPGTRLTVL.

This chain links TRBV11-2 with TRBJ1-1; maybe TRBD1 (6 bases). Germline CDR1 SGHAT, CDR2 FQNNGV. CDR3 length: 16 amino acids. The germline V and J ends were trimmed by 6 bases and 3 bases, with 20 bases remaining between them. CDR3 amino acids: CASRYQTGLKDTEAFF. DNA of the CDR3: TGTGCCAGCAGGTACCAAACAGGGTTGAAGGACACTGAAGCTTTCTTT.

CDR3 DNA: TGTGCCAGCCAAAAGGGGACCGGGGAGCTGTTTTTT. Its protein product is CASQKGTGELFF. The chain links TRBV28 to TRBJ2-2, with a tentative D call TRBD1 (5 bases). In germline, CDR1 is MDHEN, CDR2 SYDVKM. V shed 8 bases and J shed 5 bases, with 9 bases lying between them. This CDR3 is built from 12 residues.

This chain uses TRBV19 with TRBJ2-2, with TRBD2 identical over 14 bases. Trimming cost V 6 bases and J 5 bases; bases outside gene matches: 5. The CDR3 spans 16 residues. Germline V CDR1 and CDR2: LNHDA, SQIVND (reference sequence). CDR3 region: CASRTSGRAITGELFF. DNA for the CDR3: TGTGCCAGTAGGACTAGCGGGAGGGCTATTACCGGGGAGCTGTTTTTT. Variable domain in full (rest from reference TRBV19 and TRBJ2-2): DGGITQSPKYLFRKEGQNVTLSCEQNLNHDAMYWYRQDPGQGLRLIYYSQIVNDFQKGDIAEGYSVSREKKESFPLTVTSAQKNPTAFYLCASRTSGRAITGELFFGEGSRLTVL.

This chain uses TRBV11-3 with TRBJ2-5; D remains ambiguous. Trimming took 5 bases from V and 7 from J, leaving 14 bases between them. Germline V lookup: CDR1 SGHNT, CDR2 YENEEA. The CDR3 extends over 13 amino acids. In nucleotides, the CDR3 is TGTGCCAGCAGCCTCAATTCCTTGGGGACCCAGTACTTC. This translates into CASSLNSLGTQYF.

This rearrangement joins TRBV10-3 to TRBJ1-2; 8 nucleotides agree with TRBD1. The CDR3 consists of 15 residues. The V gene's germline CDR1 is ENHRY and CDR2 SYGVKD. The ends lost 5 bases at V and 5 bases at J; junction bases unmatched: 10. The chain's CDR3 is CAISISGTGRYGYTF. CDR3 sequence (DNA): TGTGCCATCAGTATCTCCGGGACAGGCCGGTATGGCTACACCTTC.

In its sample, this clone was seen once. CDR3 loop: CASSLGLLYEQYF. CDR3 DNA sequence: TGTGCCAGCAGCTTAGGACTTCTCTACGAGCAGTACTTC. The V call is TRBV11-3, the J call TRBJ2-7; D not certain. The CDR3 runs 13 residues. Trimming shortened V by 1 base and J by 3 bases, and 7 bases separated the two germline ends. The germline gives CDR1 SGHNT, CDR2 YENEEA. Complete variable domain (other parts from reference TRBV11-3 and TRBJ2-7): EAGVVQSPRYKIIEKKQPVAFWCNPISGHNTLYWYLQNLGQGPELLIRYENEEAVDDSQLPKDRFSAERLKGVDSTLKIQPAELGDSAVYLCASSLGLLYEQYFGPGTRLTVT.

This chain joins TRBV5-1 and TRBJ2-2; D possibly matches TRBD1 or TRBD2 (5 bases each). There are 18 residues in the CDR3. From germline, CDR1 is SGHRS and CDR2 YFSETQ. Trimming removed 4 bases from V and 4 bases from J, with 23 bases in between. The CDR3 is CASSPKLGVNRFTGELFF. CDR3 DNA: TGCGCCAGCAGCCCCAAGCTGGGGGTCAACCGCTTCACCGGGGAGCTGTTTTTT.

The chain couples TRBV6-2 or TRBV6-3 to TRBJ2-5, with 13 bases matching TRBD2. V shed 2 bases and J 5 bases; nucleotides not matched to a gene: 11. The CDR3 is 18 residues long. The germline gives CDR1 MNHEY, CDR2 SVGEGT. The CDR3 here is CASSYPPLAGGPEETQYF. In DNA, the CDR3 is TGTGCCAGCAGTTACCCCCCACTAGCGGGAGGGCCGGAGGAGACCCAGTACTTC.

V is TRBV14 and J is TRBJ1-6; D is perhaps TRBD1 (5 bases). CDR1 and CDR2 from the germline V gene are SGHDN and FVKESK. Trimming took off 4 bases at V and 9 bases at J, with 13 bases between the two ends. The CDR3 consists of 14 residues. CDR3 protein: CASSRVRQTSPLHF. The DNA of the CDR3 is TGTGCCAGCAGCCGAGTACGACAGACTTCACCCCTCCACTTT.

This chain uses TRBV2 with TRBJ2-1; TRBD2 is a possible D gene (5 bases). Trimming removed 7 bases at V and 5 bases at J, with 9 bases between. This CDR3 is 12 amino acids long. The germline V gene has CDR1 SNHLY and CDR2 FYNNEI. CDR3 bases: TGTGCCAGCATGCGGCGGGACAATGAGCAGTTCTTC. It codes for CASMRRDNEQFF. Based on the CDR3 plus reference TRBV2 and TRBJ2-1, the full variable domain is EPEVTQTPSHQVTQMGQEVILRCVPISNHLYFYWYRQILGQKVEFLVSFYNNEISEKSEIFDDQFSVERPDGSNFTLKIRSTKLEDSAMYFCASMRRDNEQFFGPGTRLTVL.